The 18 T cell receptor beta chains listed next were all sequenced from one sample in a study of blood T cell repertoires in COVID-19. Method: immunoSEQ multiplex PCR; TCRdb's copy keeps in-frame clones and lacks some. The sample has 150,000 to 180,000 clones; 75% to 95% are singletons. Sequenced sample: peripheral blood. Source of these receptors: a man aged 45-65 years with acute or convalescent COVID-19.

The V gene is TRBV7-2, the J gene TRBJ2-5; unclear D gene. Trimming shortened V by 1 base and J by 5 bases, and 11 bases separated the two germline ends. Per the germline V gene, CDR1 is SGHTA and CDR2 is FQGNSA. The CDR3 runs to 14 residues. The CDR3 spells CASSLVRGRETQYF. DNA of the CDR3: TGTGCCAGCAGCTTAGTTCGCGGAAGGGAGACCCAGTACTTC.

This chain joins TRBV6-6 and TRBJ2-1; 9 bases agree with TRBD1. The CDR3 consists of 15 residues. In germline, CDR1 is MNHNY, CDR2 SVGAGI (reference sequence). Trimming at V came to 5 bases and at J to 6 bases, leaving 8 bases not matched to a gene. The CDR3 bases are TGTGCCAGCAGTCGTACGGGACAGGGATCCAATGAGCAGTTCTTC. This codes for CASSRTGQGSNEQFF.

The chain recombines TRBV10-3 with TRBJ1-2; D possibly corresponds to TRBD1 (6 bases). The germline CDR1 and CDR2 sequences are ENHRY and SYGVKD. This CDR3 contains 16 residues. V lost 2 bases and J lost 1, with 14 bases in between. This chain's CDR3 is CAISEGTGGRNYGYTF. The CDR3 nucleotides are TGTGCCATCAGTGAGGGGACCGGGGGGCGTAACTATGGCTACACCTTC.

This clone has a single count. This chain joins TRBV7-9 and TRBJ1-3; 8 bases line up with TRBD1. Germline V gene sequence: CDR1 SEHNR, CDR2 FQNEAQ (reference sequence). The V gene end was trimmed by 5 bases and the J gene end by 0 bases; junction bases not matched to a gene: 3. The CDR3 runs to 15 residues. CDR3 sequence reads: CASSPDRVSGNTIYF. CDR3 DNA sequence: TGTGCCAGCAGCCCGGACAGGGTCTCTGGAAACACCATATATTTT.

The chain combines TRBV19 with TRBJ2-7; no clear D gene. V was pared by 1 base and J by 3 bases, with 10 bases between. CDR1 is LNHDA and CDR2 is SQIVND in the germline V gene (reference sequence). This CDR3 comprises 14 residues. CDR3 in DNA: TGTGCCAGTAGTATAGCCTTCGGGTACTACGAGCAGTACTTC. Protein product: CASSIAFGYYEQYF.

The rearrangement joins TRBV18 to TRBJ1-5; 9 bases line up with TRBD1. CDR1 is KGHSH, CDR2 LQKENI, per germline. The length of the CDR3 is 15 residues. Germline trimming cut 6 bases from V and 3 bases from J; bases unmatched to any gene: 6. CDR3 loop: CASSPDRGHNQPQHF. CDR3 nucleotides: TGTGCCAGCTCGCCGGACAGGGGACACAATCAGCCCCAGCATTTT.

The chain combines TRBV29-1 with TRBJ1-3; D unresolved. CDR3 length equals 13 residues. The V gene lost 6 bases and the J gene lost 2 bases, with 11 bases spanning the gap. The V gene's germline CDR1 is SQVTM and CDR2 ANQGSEA. The CDR3 loop is CSVAGSPGNTIYF. CDR3 nucleotide sequence: TGCAGCGTCGCAGGCAGCCCTGGAAACACCATATATTTT.

This clone was seen a handful of times. This CDR3 reads CASSQDPPRSPLHF. The CDR3 DNA follows: TGCGCCAGCAGCCAAGATCCCCCCCGGTCACCCCTCCACTTT. This sequence joins TRBV4-1 and TRBJ1-6, with D hard to call. Trimming took off 0 bases at V and 10 bases at J, with 10 bases between the two ends. The germline V gene encodes CDR1 MGHRA and CDR2 YSYEKL. The length of the CDR3 is 14 residues.

The rearrangement uses TRBV4-2 and TRBJ1-1; D unclear. The CDR3 totals 13 residues. V was trimmed by 1 base and J by 6 bases, leaving 9 bases between them. CDR1 and CDR2 (germline): LGHNA, YNFKEQ. The CDR3 loop is CASSQVRDAEAFF. CDR3 DNA: TGTGCCAGCAGCCAAGTCCGGGATGCTGAAGCTTTCTTT.

This chain connects TRBV5-8 to TRBJ1-5, with D unclear. Trimming removed 2 bases from V and 1 base from J, with 13 bases in between. Germline loops: CDR1 SGHTS, CDR2 YDEGEE. This CDR3 comprises 16 residues. The CDR3 loop reads CASSFRSGRSNQPQHF. The DNA for the CDR3 is TGTGCCAGCAGCTTCCGGTCCGGGAGGAGCAATCAGCCCCAGCATTTT.

This clone is a singleton in its sample. This chain uses TRBV6-5 with TRBJ1-1; D is uncertain. The CDR3 runs to 14 residues. Germline values: CDR1 MNHEY, CDR2 SVGAGI. With 0 bases removed from V and 3 bases from J, the gap between germline ends came to 8 bases. CDR3 coding DNA: TGTGCCAGCAGTTACTCTCTGGAGCACACTGAAGCTTTCTTT. This gives the protein CASSYSLEHTEAFF.

The chain recombines TRBV10-3 with TRBJ1-2, with TRBD1 matching over 7 bases. This CDR3 region has 13 residues. Trimming removed 6 bases from V and 2 bases from J; junction bases left unmatched: 3. CDR1 ENHRY and CDR2 SYGVKD come from the germline V gene. CDR3 sequence: CAIRDRENYGYTF. The CDR3 DNA reads TGTGCCATCAGAGACAGGGAAAACTATGGCTACACCTTC.

The rearrangement uses TRBV5-1 and TRBJ2-1; TRBD1 matches 9 bases. Germline V gives CDR1 SGHRS, CDR2 YFSETQ. The CDR3 totals 14 residues. V was pared by 3 bases and J by 12 bases, with 10 bases of the junction left unmatched. CDR3 bases: TGCGCCAGCAGCTACGGGACAGGGATCGGCATGCAGTTCTTC. Residues: CASSYGTGIGMQFF.

The chain employs TRBV7-8 and TRBJ2-1; 8 nucleotides align to TRBD1. The CDR3 sequence is 14 residues long. Trimming cost V 5 bases and J 10 bases; bases outside gene matches: 10. CDR1 and CDR2 (germline): SGHVS, FQNEAQ. This CDR3 is CASSPPTGGREQFF. The CDR3 coding sequence is TGTGCCAGCAGCCCCCCTACAGGGGGTAGGGAGCAGTTCTTC.

J is TRBJ1-1 and V is TRBV25-1; D is unresolved. CDR1 and CDR2 from the germline V gene are MGHDK and SYGVNS. V was trimmed by 1 base and J by 3 bases, leaving 12 bases between them. The CDR3 is made up of 15 amino acids. As DNA, the CDR3 is TGTGCCAGCAGTGAATCCACCGGAGCATACACTGAAGCTTTCTTT. This encodes CASSESTGAYTEAFF.

The rearrangement links TRBV9 to TRBJ1-3, with 9 bases identical to TRBD1. Germline values: CDR1 SGDLS, CDR2 YYNGEE. Trimming at V came to 3 bases and at J to 0 bases, leaving 4 bases not matched to a gene. This CDR3 comprises 16 residues. CDR3 DNA: TGTGCCAGCAGCGCGGGGACAGGGCGCTCTGGAAACACCATATATTTT. Its translation is CASSAGTGRSGNTIYF. Supplemented by reference TRBV9 and TRBJ1-3, the full variable domain reads DSGVTQTPKHLITATGQRVTLRCSPRSGDLSVYWYQQSLDQGLQFLIQYYNGEERAKGNILERFSAQQFPDLHSELNLSSLELGDSALYFCASSAGTGRSGNTIYFGEGSWLTVV.

The chain links TRBV4-1 to TRBJ2-7; D gene uncertain. Trimming removed 3 bases at V and 6 bases at J, with 12 bases between. There are 13 residues in the CDR3. From germline, CDR1 is MGHRA and CDR2 YSYEKL. In DNA, the CDR3 is TGCGCCAGCAGCCAGACTGACTGGAGCGAGCAGTACTTC. This sequence encodes CASSQTDWSEQYF.

The sample holds one count of this clone. V gene TRBV28 combines with J gene TRBJ2-7; D is possibly TRBD1 (5 bases). Trimming removed 7 bases from V and 2 bases from J, with 15 bases in between. Germline V lookup: CDR1 MDHEN, CDR2 SYDVKM. The CDR3 is made up of 14 amino acids. CDR3 sequence (DNA): TGTGCCAGCAATCGATTAGGACAAGCCTACGAGCAGTACTTC. This sequence encodes CASNRLGQAYEQYF.